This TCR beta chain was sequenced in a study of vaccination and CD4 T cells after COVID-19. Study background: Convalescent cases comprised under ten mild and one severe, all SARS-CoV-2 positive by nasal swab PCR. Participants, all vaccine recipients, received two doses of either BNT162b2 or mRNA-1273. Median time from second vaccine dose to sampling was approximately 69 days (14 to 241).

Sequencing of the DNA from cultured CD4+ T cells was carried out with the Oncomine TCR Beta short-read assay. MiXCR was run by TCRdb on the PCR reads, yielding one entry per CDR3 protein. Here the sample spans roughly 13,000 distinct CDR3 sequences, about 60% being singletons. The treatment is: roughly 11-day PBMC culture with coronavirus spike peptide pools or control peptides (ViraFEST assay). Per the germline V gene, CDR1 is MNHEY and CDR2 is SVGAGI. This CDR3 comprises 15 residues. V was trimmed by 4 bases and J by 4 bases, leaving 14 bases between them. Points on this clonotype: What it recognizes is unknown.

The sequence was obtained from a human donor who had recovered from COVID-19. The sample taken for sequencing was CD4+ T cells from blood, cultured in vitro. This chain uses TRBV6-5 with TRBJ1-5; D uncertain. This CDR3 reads CASSSRVGRNQPQHF. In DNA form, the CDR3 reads TGTGCCAGCAGTTCCCGGGTCGGACGAAATCAGCCCCAGCATTTT.